Listed here is a single T cell receptor (beta chain). The antigen is unknown. This sample stems from a study of cytomegalovirus exposure and HLA in healthy donors. Study-level information: In an earlier analysis, approximately 120 million unique TCR beta sequences were found from 150 million to 200 million T cells.

The PCR ran on 60 Vbeta and 13 Jbeta primers. The assay was immunoSEQ multiplex PCR, and TCRdb's table has in-frame clones only and misses some. The sample yields under 200,000 clones, over 65% seen once. The CDR3 is 15 amino acids. The ends were cut back, 1 base at V and 5 bases at J, with 12 bases in the middle. Per the germline V gene, CDR1 is SGHTA and CDR2 is FQGNSA. Although they were nominally healthy when sampled, donors likely had unrecorded immune exposures. Study-wide results and limits: For presence/absence analyses, sequencing depth was assumed to be roughly uniform across donors. Among TCR beta chains, those listed as cytomegalovirus-associated numbered roughly 150.

Sequenced: PBMCs. The chain uses TRBV7-2 and TRBJ1-5; weak D call: TRBD1 (5 bases). This clonotype was sampled from a woman aged 40-49 years in good health and CMV-seropositive. The DNA for the CDR3 is TGTGCCAGCAGCTTAGAGGGGCGGGGGGATCAGCCCCAGCATTTT. Protein sequence: CASSLEGRGDQPQHF.